This TCR beta chain was sequenced in a study of blood T cell repertoires in COVID-19. Study details: The cDNA or gDNA used as material had been derived from T cells, B-cell-depleted T cells, or PBMCs.

CDR3 length: 16 amino acids. With 3 bases removed from V and 7 bases from J, the gap between germline ends came to 17 bases. Germline lookup yields CDR1 SGHRS and CDR2 YFSETQ. Assay used: immunoSEQ multiplex PCR; TCRdb lists only in-frame clones, some missing. The table lists around 93,000 clones, 82% of them singletons. The chain carries TRBV5-1 and TRBJ1-6, with a possible D match to TRBD1 (5 bases). This TCR was sampled from a man older than 75 with acute or convalescent COVID-19. The material sequenced was peripheral blood. The CDR3 sequence: CASSSTQGNQNSPLHF. For the CDR3, the DNA is TGCGCCAGCAGCTCGACTCAGGGAAACCAGAATTCACCCCTCCACTTT.